This TCR beta chain derives from a study of blood T cells in healthy people across ages. Then a second PCR, running roughly 7 to 11 cycles, was carried out with a sample-barcoded 5' primer and a J-beta primer mix. A template-switch adaptor that had 12 random nucleotides put a tag on each cDNA molecule. TCRdb reprocessed the 5' RACE reads via MiXCR and lists one record per CDR3 protein. Of hundreds of thousands of distinct CDR3 sequences in the sample, roughly 40% are singletons; the top ten hold 10% to 15%. The CDR3 extends over 14 amino acids. Germline-derived CDR1 and CDR2 are SGHRS and YFSETQ. The V and J ends lost 4 bases and 2 bases respectively, with 9 bases between them. This clonotype was picked up a small number of times.

This TCR was sampled from a young man in good health. Sequencing was performed on blood. The chain employs TRBV5-1 and TRBJ1-4; D perhaps matches TRBD1 (6 bases). The CDR3 reads CASSPDSTNEKLFF. The CDR3 nucleotides are TGCGCCAGCAGCCCGGACAGCACTAATGAAAAACTGTTTTTT.